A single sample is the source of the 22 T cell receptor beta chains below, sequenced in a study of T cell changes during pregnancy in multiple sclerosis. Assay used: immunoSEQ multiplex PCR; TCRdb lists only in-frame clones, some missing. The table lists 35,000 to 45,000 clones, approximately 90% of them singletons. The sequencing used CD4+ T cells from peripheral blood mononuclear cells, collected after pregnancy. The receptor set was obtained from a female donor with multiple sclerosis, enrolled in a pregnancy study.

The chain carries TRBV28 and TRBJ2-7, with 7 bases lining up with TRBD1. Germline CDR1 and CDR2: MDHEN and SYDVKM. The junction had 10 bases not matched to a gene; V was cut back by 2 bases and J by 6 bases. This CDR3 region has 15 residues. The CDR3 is CASSLGGQAIPEQYF. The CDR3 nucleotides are TGTGCCAGCAGTTTAGGTGGACAGGCCATTCCCGAGCAGTACTTC.

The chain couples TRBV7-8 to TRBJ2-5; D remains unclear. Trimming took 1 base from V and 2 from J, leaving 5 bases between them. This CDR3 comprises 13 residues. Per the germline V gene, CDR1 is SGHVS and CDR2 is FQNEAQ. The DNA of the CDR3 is TGTGCCAGCAGCTTAGGGCCACAAGAGACCCAGTACTTC. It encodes CASSLGPQETQYF.

The CDR3 DNA sequence: TGCGCCAGCAGCCGTACAGGGACAGTCCGAAGTCCTTCACCCCTCCACTTT. Translated, it gives CASSRTGTVRSPSPLHF. The chain employs TRBV5-1 and TRBJ1-6; the match to TRBD1 covers 7 bases. The CDR3 is 17 amino acids. Germline CDR1 is SGHRS and CDR2 is YFSETQ. V shed 4 bases, J shed 9 bases, and the junction held 16 bases outside the gene matches.

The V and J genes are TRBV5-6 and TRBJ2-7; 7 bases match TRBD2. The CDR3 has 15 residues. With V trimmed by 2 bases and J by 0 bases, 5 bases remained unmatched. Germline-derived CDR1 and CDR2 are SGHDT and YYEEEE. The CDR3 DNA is TGTGCCAGCAGCTTCGGGGGGAGGGGCTCCTACGAGCAGTACTTC. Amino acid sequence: CASSFGGRGSYEQYF.

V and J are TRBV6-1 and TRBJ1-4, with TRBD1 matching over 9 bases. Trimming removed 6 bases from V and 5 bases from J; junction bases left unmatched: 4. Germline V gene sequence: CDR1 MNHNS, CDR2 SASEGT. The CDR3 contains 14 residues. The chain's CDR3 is CASSYGQGNEKLFF. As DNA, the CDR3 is TGTGCCAGCAGCTATGGACAGGGGAATGAAAAACTGTTTTTT.

The CDR3: CASSAGQARGNTIYF. The CDR3, as DNA: TGTGCCAGCAGCGCGGGACAGGCTAGAGGAAACACCATATATTTT. V and J are TRBV7-9 and TRBJ1-3; 8 nucleotides agree with TRBD1. The germline V gene encodes CDR1 SEHNR and CDR2 FQNEAQ (reference sequence). This CDR3 contains 15 residues. The V and J ends lost 5 bases and 4 bases, in that order; junction bases with no gene match: 7.

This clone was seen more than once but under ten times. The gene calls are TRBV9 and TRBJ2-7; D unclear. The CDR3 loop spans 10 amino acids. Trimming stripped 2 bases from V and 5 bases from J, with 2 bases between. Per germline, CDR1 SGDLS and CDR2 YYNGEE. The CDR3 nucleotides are TGTGCCAGCAGCGTCGACGAGCAGTACTTC. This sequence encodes CASSVDEQYF.

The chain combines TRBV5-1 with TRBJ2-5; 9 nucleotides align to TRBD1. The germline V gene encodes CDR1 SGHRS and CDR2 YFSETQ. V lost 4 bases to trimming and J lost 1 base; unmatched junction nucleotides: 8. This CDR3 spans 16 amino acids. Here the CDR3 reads CASSLWTGAVQETQYF. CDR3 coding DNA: TGCGCCAGCAGCCTCTGGACAGGGGCTGTCCAAGAGACCCAGTACTTC.

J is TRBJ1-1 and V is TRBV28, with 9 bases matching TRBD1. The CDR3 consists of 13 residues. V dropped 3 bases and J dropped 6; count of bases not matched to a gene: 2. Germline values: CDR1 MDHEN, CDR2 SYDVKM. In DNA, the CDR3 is TGTGCCAGCAGTTTGGGGACAGGGTCTGAAGCTTTCTTT. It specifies CASSLGTGSEAFF.

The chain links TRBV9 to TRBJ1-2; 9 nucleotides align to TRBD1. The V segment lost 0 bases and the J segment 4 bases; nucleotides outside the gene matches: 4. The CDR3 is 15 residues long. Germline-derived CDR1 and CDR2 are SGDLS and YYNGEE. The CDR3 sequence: CASSVGGQGPYGYTF. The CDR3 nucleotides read TGTGCCAGCAGCGTAGGGGGACAGGGACCCTATGGCTACACCTTC.

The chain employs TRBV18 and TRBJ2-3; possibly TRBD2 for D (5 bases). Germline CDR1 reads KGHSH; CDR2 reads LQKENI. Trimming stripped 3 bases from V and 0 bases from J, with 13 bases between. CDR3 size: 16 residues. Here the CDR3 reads CASSPVPSGSTDTQYF. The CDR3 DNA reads TGTGCCAGCTCACCCGTGCCCAGCGGTAGCACAGATACGCAGTATTTT.

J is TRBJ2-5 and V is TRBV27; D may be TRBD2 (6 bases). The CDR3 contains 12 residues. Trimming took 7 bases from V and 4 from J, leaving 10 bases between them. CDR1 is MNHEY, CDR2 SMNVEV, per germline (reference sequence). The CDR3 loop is CASKTEGETQYF. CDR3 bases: TGTGCCAGCAAAACGGAGGGAGAGACCCAGTACTTC.

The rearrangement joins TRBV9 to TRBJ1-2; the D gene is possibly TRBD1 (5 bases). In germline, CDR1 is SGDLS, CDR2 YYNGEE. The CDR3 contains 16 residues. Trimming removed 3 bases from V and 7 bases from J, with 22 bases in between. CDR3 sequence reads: CASSDIYNRPASGYTF. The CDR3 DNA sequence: TGTGCCAGCAGCGATATATACAACAGGCCGGCGAGTGGCTACACCTTC.

The CDR3 DNA follows: TGTGCCAGCGCGAGGACTAGTACTACAGGCGAGCAGTACTTC. This encodes CASARTSTTGEQYF. V is TRBV6-5 and J is TRBJ2-7; 7 positions match TRBD2. The germline gives CDR1 MNHEY, CDR2 SVGAGI. V was clipped by 8 bases and J by 6 bases; unmatched bases: 13. The CDR3 is made up of 14 amino acids.

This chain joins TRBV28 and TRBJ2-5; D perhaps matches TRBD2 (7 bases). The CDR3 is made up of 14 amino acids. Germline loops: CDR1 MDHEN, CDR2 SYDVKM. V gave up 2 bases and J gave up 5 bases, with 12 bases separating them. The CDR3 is CASSLAQGGETQYF. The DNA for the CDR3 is TGTGCCAGCAGTTTAGCACAGGGAGGGGAGACCCAGTACTTC.

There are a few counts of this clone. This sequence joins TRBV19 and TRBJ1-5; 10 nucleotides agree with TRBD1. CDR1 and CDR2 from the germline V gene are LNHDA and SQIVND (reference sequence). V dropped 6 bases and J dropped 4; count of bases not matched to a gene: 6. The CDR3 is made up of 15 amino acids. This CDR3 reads CASREDRGTNQPQHF. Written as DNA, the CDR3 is TGTGCCAGTAGGGAGGACAGGGGGACGAATCAGCCCCAGCATTTT.

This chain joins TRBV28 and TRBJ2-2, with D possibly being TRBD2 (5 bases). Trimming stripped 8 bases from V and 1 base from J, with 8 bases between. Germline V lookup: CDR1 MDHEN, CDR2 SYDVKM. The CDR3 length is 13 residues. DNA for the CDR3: TGTGCCAGCCTGAGGGAGAACACCGGGGAGCTGTTTTTT. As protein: CASLRENTGELFF. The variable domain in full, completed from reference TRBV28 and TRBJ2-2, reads DVKVTQSSRYLVKRTGEKVFLECVQDMDHENMFWYRQDPGLGLRLIYFSYDVKMKEKGDIPEGYSVSREKKERFSLILESASTNQTSMYLCASLRENTGELFFGEGSRLTVL.

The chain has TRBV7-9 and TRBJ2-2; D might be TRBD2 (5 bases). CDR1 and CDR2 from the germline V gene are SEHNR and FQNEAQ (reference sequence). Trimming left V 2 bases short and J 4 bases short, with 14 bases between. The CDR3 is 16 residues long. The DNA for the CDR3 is TGTGCCAGCAGCTTAAGGGCAAGCGGACTCACCGGGGAGCTGTTTTTT. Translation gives CASSLRASGLTGELFF.

The CDR3 coding sequence is TGTGCCAGCAGTGTCGGTAGGGGTTGGGAAAATTCACCCCTCCACTTT. Amino acids: CASSVGRGWENSPLHF. The chain has TRBV2 and TRBJ1-6, with a possible D match to TRBD1 (5 bases). V gave up 4 bases and J gave up 7 bases, with 17 bases separating them. The CDR3 loop spans 16 amino acids. The germline CDR1 and CDR2 sequences are SNHLY and FYNNEI.

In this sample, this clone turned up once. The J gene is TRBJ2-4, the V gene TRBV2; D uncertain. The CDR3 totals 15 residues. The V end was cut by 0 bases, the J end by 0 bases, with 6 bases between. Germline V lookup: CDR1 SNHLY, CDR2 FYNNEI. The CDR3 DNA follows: TGTGCCAGCAGTGAAGCGCGGCTAGCCAAAAACATTCAGTACTTC. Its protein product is CASSEARLAKNIQYF.

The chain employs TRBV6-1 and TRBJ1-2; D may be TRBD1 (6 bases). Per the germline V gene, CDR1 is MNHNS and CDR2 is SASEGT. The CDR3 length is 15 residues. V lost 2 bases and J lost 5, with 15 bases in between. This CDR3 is CASSESRGLGYGYTF. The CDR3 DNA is TGTGCCAGCAGTGAATCCAGGGGATTGGGTTATGGCTACACCTTC.

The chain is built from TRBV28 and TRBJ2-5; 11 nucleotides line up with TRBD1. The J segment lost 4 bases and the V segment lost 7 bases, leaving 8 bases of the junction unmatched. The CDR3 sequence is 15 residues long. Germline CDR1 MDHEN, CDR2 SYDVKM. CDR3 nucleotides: TGTGCCAGCACCCCAGGGGACAGGGGGAGAGAGACCCAGTACTTC. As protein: CASTPGDRGRETQYF.